In this sample, the clone carrying this T cell receptor beta chain turned up a few times. Germline loops: CDR1 LGHNT, CDR2 FRNRAP. V was cut by 0 bases and J by 7 bases, with 22 bases left in between. The CDR3 spans 19 residues. In the original workflow: Scientists estimated how many nucleated cells there were by amplifying reference gene primers. Measured with immunoSEQ multiplex PCR; TCRdb has only the in-frame clones, and not every one. V, J and clone size derive from that table, while D and trimming were established from the DNA sequence. The data show under 300,000 clones, with more than 70% seen just once and approximately 2.2% held by the top ten. The sample originates from a study of blood T cell repertoires in COVID-19. About the research overall: COVID-19 samples collected from the United States, Italy and Spain covered acute and convalescent phases. T cells, B-cell-depleted T cells, or PBMCs supplied cDNA or gDNA.

The chain employs TRBV12-5 and TRBJ1-6; D is possibly TRBD1 (5 bases). The sample was peripheral blood. The origin of this receptor is a woman between 35 and 50 years old who had recovered from COVID-19. CDR3 coding DNA: TGTGCTAGTGGTTTGGTACCGTTGGTCGGCTCTTCAGGGAATTCACCCCTCCACTTT. Protein: CASGLVPLVGSSGNSPLHF.